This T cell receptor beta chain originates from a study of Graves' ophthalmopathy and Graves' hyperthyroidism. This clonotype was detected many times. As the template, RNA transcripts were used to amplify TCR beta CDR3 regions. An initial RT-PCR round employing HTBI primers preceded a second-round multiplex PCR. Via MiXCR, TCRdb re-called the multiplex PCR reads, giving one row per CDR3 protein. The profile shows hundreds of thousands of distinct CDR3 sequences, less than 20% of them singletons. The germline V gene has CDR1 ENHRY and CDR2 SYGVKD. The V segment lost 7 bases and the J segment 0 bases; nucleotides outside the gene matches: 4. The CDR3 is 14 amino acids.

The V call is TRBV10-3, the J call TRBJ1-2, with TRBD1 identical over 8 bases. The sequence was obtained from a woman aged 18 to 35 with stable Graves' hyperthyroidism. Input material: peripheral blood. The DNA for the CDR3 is TGTGCCATCAACGGACAGGGCGCTAACTATGGCTACACCTTC. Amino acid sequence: CAINGQGANYGYTF.